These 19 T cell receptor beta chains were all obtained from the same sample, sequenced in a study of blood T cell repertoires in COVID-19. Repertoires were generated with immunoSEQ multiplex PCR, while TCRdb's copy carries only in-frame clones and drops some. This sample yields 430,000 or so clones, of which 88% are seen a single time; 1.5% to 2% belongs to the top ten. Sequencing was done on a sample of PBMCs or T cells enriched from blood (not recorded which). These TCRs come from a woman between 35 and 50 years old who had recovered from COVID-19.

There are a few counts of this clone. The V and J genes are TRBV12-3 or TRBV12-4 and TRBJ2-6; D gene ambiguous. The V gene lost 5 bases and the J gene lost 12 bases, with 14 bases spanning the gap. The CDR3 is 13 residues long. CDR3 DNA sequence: TGTGCCAGCAGTCCCCATCAGGCCGGCGTCCTGACTTTC. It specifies CASSPHQAGVLTF.

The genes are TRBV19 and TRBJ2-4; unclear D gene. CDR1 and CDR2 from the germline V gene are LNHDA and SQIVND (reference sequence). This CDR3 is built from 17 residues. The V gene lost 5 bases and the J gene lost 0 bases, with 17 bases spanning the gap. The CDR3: CASSGRWMSVAKNIQYF. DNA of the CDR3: TGTGCCAGTAGTGGGCGATGGATGAGTGTAGCCAAAAACATTCAGTACTTC.

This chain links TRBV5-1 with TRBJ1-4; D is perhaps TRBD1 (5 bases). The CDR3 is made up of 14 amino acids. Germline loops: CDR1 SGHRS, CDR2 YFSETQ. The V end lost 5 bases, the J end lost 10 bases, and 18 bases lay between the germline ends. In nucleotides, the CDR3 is TGCGCCAGCAGTTCGGACACGGAACTCGGAAAACTGTTTTTT. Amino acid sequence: CASSSDTELGKLFF.

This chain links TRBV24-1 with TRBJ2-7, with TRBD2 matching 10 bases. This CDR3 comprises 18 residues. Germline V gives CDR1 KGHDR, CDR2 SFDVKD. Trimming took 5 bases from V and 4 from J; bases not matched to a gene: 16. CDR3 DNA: TGTGCCACCAGTGCAATCCCGACTAGCGGGCGGCAAGCTTACGAGCAGTACTTC. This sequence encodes CATSAIPTSGRQAYEQYF.

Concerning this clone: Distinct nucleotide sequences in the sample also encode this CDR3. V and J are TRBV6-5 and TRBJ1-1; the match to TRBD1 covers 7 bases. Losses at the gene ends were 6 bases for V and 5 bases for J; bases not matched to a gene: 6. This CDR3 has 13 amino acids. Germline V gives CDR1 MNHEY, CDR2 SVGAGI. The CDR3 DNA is TGTGCCAGCAGGAGGGGGCGAGGGACTGAAGCTTTCTTT. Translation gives CASRRGRGTEAFF.

The CDR3 DNA sequence: TGTGCCACCAGCAGAGAGACCCTAGCGTCAGATACGCAGTATTTT. It translates to CATSRETLASDTQYF. The rearrangement links TRBV15 to TRBJ2-3, with a possible D match to TRBD2 (6 bases). Germline V gives CDR1 LNHNV, CDR2 YYDKDF (reference sequence). This CDR3 is 15 amino acids long. Trimming cost V 0 bases and J 4 bases, with 11 bases left between them.

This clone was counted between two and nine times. CDR3 sequence reads: CASSQISGGVGEQYF. The CDR3 DNA is TGTGCCAGCAGCCAGATAAGCGGGGGAGTAGGAGAGCAGTACTTC. This chain uses TRBV3-1 (or the pseudogene TRBV3-2) with TRBJ2-7; 8 nucleotides align to TRBD2. The trim removed 3 bases at V and 7 bases at J, leaving 11 bases unmatched. Germline-derived CDR1 and CDR2 are LGHDT and YNNKEL (reference sequence). The CDR3 covers 15 residues.

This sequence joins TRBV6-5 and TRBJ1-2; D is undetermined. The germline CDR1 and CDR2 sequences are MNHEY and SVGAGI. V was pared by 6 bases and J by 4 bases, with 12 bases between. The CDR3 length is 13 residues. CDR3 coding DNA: TGTGCCAGCAGCCCGGCGGGATCCTATGGCTACACCTTC. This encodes CASSPAGSYGYTF.

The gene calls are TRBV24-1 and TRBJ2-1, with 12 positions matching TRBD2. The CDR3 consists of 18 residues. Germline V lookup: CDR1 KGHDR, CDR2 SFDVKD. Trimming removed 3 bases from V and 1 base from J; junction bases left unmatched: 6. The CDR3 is CATSDPGLAGMSYNEQFF. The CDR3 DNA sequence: TGTGCCACCAGTGATCCCGGACTAGCGGGAATGTCCTACAATGAGCAGTTCTTC.

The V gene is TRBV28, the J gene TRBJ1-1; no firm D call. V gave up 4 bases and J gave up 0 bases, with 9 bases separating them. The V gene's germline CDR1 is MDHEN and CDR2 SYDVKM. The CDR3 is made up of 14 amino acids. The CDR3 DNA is TGTGCCAGCAGTTCAATGCACATGAACACTGAAGCTTTCTTT. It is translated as CASSSMHMNTEAFF.

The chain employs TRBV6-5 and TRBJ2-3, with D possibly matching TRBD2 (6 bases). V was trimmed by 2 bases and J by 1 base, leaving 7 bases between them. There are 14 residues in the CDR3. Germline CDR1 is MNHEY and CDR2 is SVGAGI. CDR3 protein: CASSYASGTDTQYF. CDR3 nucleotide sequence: TGTGCCAGCAGTTACGCTAGCGGCACAGATACGCAGTATTTT.

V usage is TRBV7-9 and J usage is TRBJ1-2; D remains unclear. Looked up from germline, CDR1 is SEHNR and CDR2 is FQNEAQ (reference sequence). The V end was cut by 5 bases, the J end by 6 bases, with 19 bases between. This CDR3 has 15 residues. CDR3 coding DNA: TGTGCCAGCAGCCGTACACGTCCTCCGTTCAATGGCTACACCTTC. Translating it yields CASSRTRPPFNGYTF.

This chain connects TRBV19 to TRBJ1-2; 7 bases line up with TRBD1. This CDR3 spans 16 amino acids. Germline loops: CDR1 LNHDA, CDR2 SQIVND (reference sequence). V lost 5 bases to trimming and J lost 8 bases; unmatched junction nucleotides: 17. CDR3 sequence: CASSEWGTKQGRGYTF. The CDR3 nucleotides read TGTGCCAGTAGTGAGTGGGGAACAAAACAGGGGCGCGGCTACACCTTC.

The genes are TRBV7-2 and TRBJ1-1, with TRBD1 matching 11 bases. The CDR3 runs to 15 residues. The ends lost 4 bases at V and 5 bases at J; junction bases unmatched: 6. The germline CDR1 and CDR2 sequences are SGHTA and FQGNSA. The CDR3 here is CASSSRTGGGTEAFF. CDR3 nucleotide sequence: TGTGCCAGCAGCTCCCGGACAGGGGGCGGGACTGAAGCTTTCTTT.

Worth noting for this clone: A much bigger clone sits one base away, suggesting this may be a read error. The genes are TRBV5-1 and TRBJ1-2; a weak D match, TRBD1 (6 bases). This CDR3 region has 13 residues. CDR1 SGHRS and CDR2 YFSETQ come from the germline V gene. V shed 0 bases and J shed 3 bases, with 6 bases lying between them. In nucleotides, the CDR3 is TGCGCCAGCAGCTTGGGACAGGACTATGGCTACACCTTC. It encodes CASSLGQDYGYTF.

The CDR3 coding sequence is TGTGCCACCAGCAGAAGGGACAGCCAAAACTATGGCTACACCTTC. Its translation: CATSRRDSQNYGYTF. The rearrangement joins TRBV15 to TRBJ1-2; TRBD1 agrees at 7 bases. Germline CDR1 is LNHNV and CDR2 is YYDKDF (reference sequence). J gave up 2 bases and V 2 bases, and 5 bases lay outside the gene matches. The CDR3 sequence is 15 residues long.

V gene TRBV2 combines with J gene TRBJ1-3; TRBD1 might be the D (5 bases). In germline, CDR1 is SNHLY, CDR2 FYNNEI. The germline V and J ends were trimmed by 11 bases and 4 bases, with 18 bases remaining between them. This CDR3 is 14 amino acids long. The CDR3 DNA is TGTGCCTCCCAACGGGGGGGGGAAGGAAACACCATATATTTT. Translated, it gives CASQRGGEGNTIYF.

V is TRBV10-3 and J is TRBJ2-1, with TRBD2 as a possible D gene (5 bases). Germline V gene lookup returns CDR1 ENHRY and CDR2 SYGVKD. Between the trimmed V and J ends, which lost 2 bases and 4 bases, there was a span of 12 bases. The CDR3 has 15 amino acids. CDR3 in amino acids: CAISEGRAEYNEQFF. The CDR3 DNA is TGTGCCATCAGTGAGGGTCGAGCGGAGTACAATGAGCAGTTCTTC.

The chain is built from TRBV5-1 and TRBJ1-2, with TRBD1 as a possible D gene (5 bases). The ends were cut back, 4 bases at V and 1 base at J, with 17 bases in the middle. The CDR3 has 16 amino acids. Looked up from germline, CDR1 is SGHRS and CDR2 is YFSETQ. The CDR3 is CASSTRPFRDNYGYTF. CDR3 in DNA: TGCGCCAGCAGCACCAGACCTTTCAGGGATAACTATGGCTACACCTTC.